Below, 18 T cell receptor beta chains from the same sample are listed, as sequenced in a study of early T cells in non-severe SARS-CoV-2 infection. A single record per CDR3 protein comes from TCRdb applying MiXCR to the 5' RACE reads. In the table there are nearly 60,000 distinct CDR3 sequences, 12% of which are singletons. Input material: whole blood. The receptors come from an adult who was a healthcare worker with PCR-confirmed SARS-CoV-2 infection or an uninfected control (not recorded which).

This clonotype was seen more than once but under ten times. The J gene is TRBJ1-2, the V gene TRBV5-1; D is ambiguous. Trimming removed 0 bases from V and 4 bases from J, with 10 bases in between. Germline assignment: CDR1 SGHRS and CDR2 YFSETQ. This CDR3 has 14 amino acids. This chain's CDR3 is CASSLAREVYGYTF. CDR3 bases: TGCGCCAGCAGCTTGGCTCGGGAAGTCTATGGCTACACCTTC.

The CDR3 region has the DNA TGCAGTGCTAGAGTGGGACAGGGACGGGATACGCAGTATTTT. Its protein is CSARVGQGRDTQYF. This chain joins TRBV20-1 and TRBJ2-3; 9 bases fit TRBD1. Per the germline V gene, CDR1 is DFQATT and CDR2 is SNEGSKA (reference sequence). V dropped 1 base and J dropped 6; count of bases not matched to a gene: 5. This CDR3 spans 14 amino acids.

This clonotype was counted ten times or more. The chain recombines TRBV7-2 with TRBJ2-7, with no clear D. CDR1 is SGHTA, CDR2 FQGNSA, per germline. V was cut by 2 bases and J by 3 bases, with 8 bases left in between. There are 13 residues in the CDR3. The CDR3 loop is CASSLPADYEQYF. The CDR3 DNA is TGTGCCAGCAGCTTACCGGCCGACTACGAGCAGTACTTC.

This clonotype was picked up many times. The chain carries TRBV5-1 and TRBJ1-5, with 10 bases matching TRBD1. With 0 bases clipped from V and 6 bases from J, the junction kept 6 bases outside the gene matches. Per germline, CDR1 SGHRS and CDR2 YFSETQ. This CDR3 is built from 16 residues. The CDR3 reads CASSLAGQGDGQPQHF. DNA for the CDR3: TGCGCCAGCAGCTTGGCCGGACAGGGGGACGGTCAGCCCCAGCATTTT.

The chain couples TRBV18 to TRBJ1-6; D not resolved. This CDR3 region has 17 residues. The germline V gene has CDR1 KGHSH and CDR2 LQKENI. V was clipped by 2 bases and J by 0 bases, with 11 bases between them. CDR3 in DNA: TGTGCCAGCTCACCAAGACCGTCAAGCTCCTATAATTCACCCCTCCACTTT. Its translation: CASSPRPSSSYNSPLHF.

This clonotype has a count of ten or more. The rearrangement uses TRBV6-1 and TRBJ2-7, with 12 bases matching TRBD2. The CDR3 has 14 residues. Germline V gene lookup returns CDR1 MNHNS and CDR2 SASEGT. V gave up 5 bases and J gave up 2 bases; unmatched junction bases: 1. This CDR3 reads CASSLAGGPYEQYF. In DNA form, the CDR3 reads TGTGCCAGCAGTCTAGCGGGAGGGCCCTACGAGCAGTACTTC.

This clonotype was seen at least ten times. The chain recombines TRBV29-1 with TRBJ1-1; 7 positions match TRBD1. The germline V gene encodes CDR1 SQVTM and CDR2 ANQGSEA. V lost 3 bases, J lost 5 bases, and 6 bases stayed unmatched. This CDR3 is built from 13 residues. CDR3 DNA sequence: TGCAGCGTTGATAAGGGGGCCCGGACTGAAGCTTTCTTT. As protein: CSVDKGARTEAFF. Full variable domain (missing parts from reference TRBV29-1 and TRBJ1-1): SAVISQKPSRDICQRGTSLTIQCQVDSQVTMMFWYRQQPGQSLTLIATANQGSEATYESGFVIDKFPISRPNLTFSTLTVSNMSPEDSSIYLCSVDKGARTEAFFGQGTRLTVV.

This clonotype was counted ten times or more. The chain couples TRBV7-2 to TRBJ2-3, with no clear D. Trimming stripped 5 bases from V and 11 bases from J, with 14 bases between. Germline lookup yields CDR1 SGHTA and CDR2 FQGNSA. This CDR3 has 12 residues. CDR3 sequence reads: CASSPGALMQYF. The DNA for the CDR3 is TGTGCCAGCAGCCCGGGCGCCTTAATGCAGTATTTT.

The V and J genes are TRBV12-3 or TRBV12-4 and TRBJ1-2; D is unresolved. This CDR3 is 13 amino acids long. The V end was cut by 0 bases, the J end by 6 bases, with 8 bases between. The CDR3 loop reads CASSLAGWHGYTF. The DNA for the CDR3 is TGTGCCAGCAGTTTAGCAGGGTGGCATGGCTACACCTTC.

This clonotype was seen many times. The rearrangement links TRBV6-6 to TRBJ2-5, with a possible D match to TRBD2 (5 bases). Trimming removed 2 bases at V and 5 bases at J, with 9 bases between. This CDR3 comprises 13 residues. In germline, CDR1 is MNHNY, CDR2 SVGAGI (reference sequence). The CDR3 DNA follows: TGTGCCAGCAGTTACATCGGGGAGGAGACCCAGTACTTC. As protein: CASSYIGEETQYF.

Remarks on this clonotype: With a much larger clone just one base away, this may be a read error. The chain couples TRBV28 to TRBJ1-1, with D maybe TRBD1 (5 bases). The germline gives CDR1 MDHEN, CDR2 SYDVKM. The CDR3 is 12 amino acids. V was pared by 7 bases and J by 6 bases, with 12 bases between. The CDR3 reads CASTRALPEAFF. CDR3 nucleotide sequence: TGTGCCAGCACCAGGGCCTTACCTGAAGCTTTCTTT.

This clonotype has more than one count but fewer than ten. This sequence joins TRBV4-1 and TRBJ1-6; D unclear. V was cut by 1 base and J by 7 bases, with 14 bases left in between. Germline V gene lookup returns CDR1 MGHRA and CDR2 YSYEKL. The CDR3 loop spans 16 amino acids. CDR3 in DNA: TGCGCCAGCAGCCAAGTTGCCGGTGGAGGGAATTCACCCCTCCACTTT. Translated, it gives CASSQVAGGGNSPLHF.

The gene calls are TRBV6-2 or TRBV6-3 and TRBJ1-2; TRBD1 agrees at 7 bases. The V gene end was trimmed by 6 bases and the J gene end by 4 bases; junction bases not matched to a gene: 23. The V gene's germline CDR1 is MNHEY and CDR2 SVGEGT. This CDR3 is 19 amino acids long. The CDR3 region is CASSPLPGTVIVGGYGYTF. DNA for the CDR3: TGTGCCAGCAGCCCCCTGCCGGGGACAGTAATAGTCGGCGGCTATGGCTACACCTTC.

This clonotype was found a few times. In DNA, the CDR3 is TGTGCCATCAGCGCACCCGCTAGCGGGGTCTTCAATGAGCAGTTCTTC. Translated: CAISAPASGVFNEQFF. The rearrangement links TRBV10-3 to TRBJ2-1; TRBD2 matches at 9 bases. J gave up 6 bases and V 6 bases, and 12 bases lay outside the gene matches. The germline CDR1 and CDR2 sequences are ENHRY and SYGVKD. The CDR3 runs to 16 residues.

This clonotype came up many times. V is TRBV7-9 and J is TRBJ1-2; D remains ambiguous. This CDR3 is built from 12 residues. CDR1 SEHNR and CDR2 FQNEAQ come from the germline V gene (reference sequence). V dropped 1 base and J dropped 7 bases, with 7 bases sitting between them. For the CDR3, the DNA is TGTGCCAGCAGCTTAGGGCTAGGTGGCTACACCTTC. Its translation is CASSLGLGGYTF. Together with reference TRBV7-9 and TRBJ1-2, the CDR3 gives the full variable domain: DTGVSQNPRHKITKRGQNVTFRCDPISEHNRLYWYRQTLGQGPEFLTYFQNEAQLEKSRLLSDRFSAERPKGSFSTLEIQRTEQGDSAMYLCASSLGLGGYTFGSGTRLTVV.

The chain carries TRBV12-3 or TRBV12-4 and TRBJ2-7; the match to TRBD1 covers 8 bases. V dropped 5 bases and J dropped 6; count of bases not matched to a gene: 12. The CDR3 consists of 15 residues. In DNA, the CDR3 is TGTGCCAGCAGTCCTCCTCGGACAGGGCCTCCCGAGCAGTACTTC. Protein sequence: CASSPPRTGPPEQYF.

The table lists this clonotype with many counts. The chain uses TRBV6-1 and TRBJ1-6; a weak D match, TRBD1 (6 bases). Deletions cut 6 bases from V and 7 bases from J, with 13 bases between. The CDR3 is 14 residues long. Germline CDR1 and CDR2: MNHNS and SASEGT. The CDR3 DNA reads as TGTGCCAGCAGCCTACAGGGTGGGAATTCACCCCTCCACTTT. Translating it yields CASSLQGGNSPLHF.

The table lists this clonotype with many counts. V is TRBV18 and J is TRBJ1-1; 7 nucleotides align to TRBD1. This CDR3 is built from 16 residues. In germline, CDR1 is KGHSH, CDR2 LQKENI. Trimming at V came to 5 bases and at J to 0 bases, leaving 9 bases not matched to a gene. The CDR3 nucleotides read TGTGCCAGCTCATGGGACAGAAAAGCTTTGAACACTGAAGCTTTCTTT. The encoded protein is CASSWDRKALNTEAFF.